These 5 T cell receptor beta chains share one sample of origin, sequenced in a study of cytomegalovirus exposure and HLA in healthy donors. It was with 60 Vbeta and 13 Jbeta primers that the PCR ran. TCRdb's copy holds only in-frame clones and misses some; the assay was immunoSEQ multiplex PCR. The sample lists 110,000 or so clones, 70% to 80% seen once, with 5% to 6% in the top ten. The sequenced sample was PBMCs. Receptors were obtained from a woman younger than 45 in good health and CMV-seropositive.

V gene TRBV6-1 combines with J gene TRBJ1-4; 7 bases are a match to TRBD1. The ends lost 5 bases at V and 5 bases at J; junction bases unmatched: 14. The CDR3 is 17 amino acids. Germline V CDR1 and CDR2: MNHNS, SASEGT. The CDR3 here is CASSKDREGSINEKLFF. CDR3 DNA: TGTGCCAGCAGTAAAGACAGGGAGGGCTCCATCAATGAAAAACTGTTTTTT.

V is TRBV2 and J is TRBJ2-6; perhaps TRBD2 as D (5 bases). The germline V and J ends were trimmed by 6 bases and 4 bases, with 10 bases remaining between them. Germline CDR1 and CDR2: SNHLY and FYNNEI. The CDR3 consists of 14 residues. The CDR3: CASRDFGGANVLTF. CDR3 in DNA: TGTGCCAGCAGGGACTTCGGGGGGGCCAACGTCCTGACTTTC.

The V and J genes are TRBV4-1 and TRBJ1-4; TRBD1 aligns across 11 bases. The V gene's germline CDR1 is MGHRA and CDR2 YSYEKL. This CDR3 comprises 15 residues. With V trimmed by 6 bases and J by 10 bases, 10 bases remained unmatched. In nucleotides, the CDR3 is TGCGCCAGCAGACCTCCCGGGACAGGGGGAGGAAAACTGTTTTTT. This sequence encodes CASRPPGTGGGKLFF.

The rearrangement uses TRBV19 and TRBJ1-5, with D perhaps matching TRBD1 (6 bases). CDR3 length: 13 residues. Trimming shortened V by 3 bases and J by 9 bases, and 12 bases separated the two germline ends. Germline V lookup: CDR1 LNHDA, CDR2 SQIVND (reference sequence). CDR3 residues: CASSIGGKSPQHF. Written as DNA, the CDR3 is TGTGCCAGTAGTATTGGGGGCAAATCGCCCCAGCATTTT.

V usage is TRBV27 and J usage is TRBJ1-2, with 8 bases fitting TRBD1. Germline V lookup: CDR1 MNHEY, CDR2 SMNVEV (reference sequence). With 1 base clipped from V and 5 bases from J, the junction kept 6 bases outside the gene matches. The CDR3 extends over 15 amino acids. DNA for the CDR3: TGTGCCAGCAGTTTATGGGGGAGGACAGGGTATGGCTACACCTTC. The encoded protein is CASSLWGRTGYGYTF.